Listed below are T cell receptor beta chains from one sample, sequenced in a study of CD8+CD57+ T cells in acquired aplastic anemia. TCRdb recomputed calls from the reads with MiXCR, one row per CDR3 protein. The repertoire holds fewer than 250,000 distinct CDR3 sequences, with roughly 53% as singletons. What was sequenced was sorted CD4+, CD8+, or CD8+CD57+ T cells (not recorded which) from PBMCs. The receptors were sampled from a human donor with aplastic anemia. Both conserved end residues are part of each CDR3. A D gene is named only where the DNA matches it firmly.

>TRBV7-6|TRBJ2-1|TRBD1
CASAQGANNEQFF
>TRBV5-1|TRBJ2-7|TRBD1
CASSRGTGSSYEQYF
>TRBV5-1|TRBJ2-7|NA
CASSLEDSLFPLPNYEQYF
>TRBV7-2|TRBJ2-7|TRBD2
CASSLGTSGGAGEQYF
>TRBV30|TRBJ1-4|NA
CAWSVRRRTRKRATNEKLFF
>TRBV7-8|TRBJ2-1|TRBD2
CASSQAGGYNEQFF
>TRBV12-3/TRBV12-4|TRBJ2-3|NA
CASSLGWVPDTQYF
>TRBV7-6|TRBJ1-6|NA
CASSLEGGPRSPLHF
>TRBV7-8|TRBJ2-2|TRBD1
CASSLSSGQGLTGELFF
>TRBV7-6|TRBJ2-5|NA
CASSRGNMGTQYF
>TRBV6-1|TRBJ1-5|TRBD1
CASQPPGQGGQPQHF